This is a list of T cell receptor beta chains from one sample in a study of blood T cells in healthy people across ages. TCRdb analysed the 5' RACE reads with MiXCR anew, one entry per CDR3 protein. The data contain over 600,000 distinct CDR3 sequences, 35% to 60% of them seen just once; the ten biggest clones take up 15% to 20%. The sample taken for sequencing was blood. The receptors shown here come from a man aged 80 or over in good health. CDR3s include the opening cysteine and the closing phenylalanine or tryptophan. A D gene is named only where the DNA matches it firmly. Clone size is stated in some rows and not others, as once, few, many or a class when expanded.

CDR3nt | CDR3aa | j_gene | d_gene | v_gene | len | abundance
TGTGCCAGCAGCGTAGAGGGTCGTCACGAGCAGTACTTC | CASSVEGRHEQYF | TRBJ2-7 | - | TRBV9 | 13 | -
TGTGCCAGCAGCACTAAGCTTTATACAGATACGCAGTATTTT | CASSTKLYTDTQYF | TRBJ2-3 | - | TRBV12-3/TRBV12-4 | 14 | -
TGTGCCACGAGCCTTCAAAACAATTACGAGCAGTACTTC | CATSLQNNYEQYF | TRBJ2-7 | - | TRBV7-9 | 13 | -
TGTGCCAGCAGCTTATGGACTAACACAGATACGCAGTATTTT | CASSLWTNTDTQYF | TRBJ2-3 | - | TRBV7-3 | 14 | once
TGCAGCGCTGCCCAGACAGGGTTCAATGAGCAGTTCTTC | CSAAQTGFNEQFF | TRBJ2-1 | TRBD1 | TRBV29-1 | 13 | -
TGTGCCAGCAGCATATTCCGGGACAGGGAGGAGAAGACCCAGTACTTC | CASSIFRDREEKTQYF | TRBJ2-5 | TRBD1 | TRBV5-5 | 16 | -
TGTGCCGTCAGACCGCCGGCGGGTGAGCGGTTCTTC | CAVRPPAGERFF | TRBJ2-1 | - | TRBV10-3 | 12 | -
TGTGCCAGCAGCTTAGCGGGGCATCCCTATGGCTACACCTTC | CASSLAGHPYGYTF | TRBJ1-2 | - | TRBV7-9 | 14 | -
TGTGCCAGCAGTTTGTGGACAGATTCCCAAGAGACCCAGTACTTC | CASSLWTDSQETQYF | TRBJ2-5 | - | TRBV6-6 | 15 | few
TGCGCCAGCAGCTTGGCGTTGTCCACCGGGGCTCTGGATGAGCAGTTCTTC | CASSLALSTGALDEQFF | TRBJ2-1 | - | TRBV5-1 | 17 | -
TGTGCCATCAGTGATCGGGCTGCAGGGCCCCAGCATTTT | CAISDRAAGPQHF | TRBJ1-5 | - | TRBV10-3 | 13 | once
TGCAGTGCCAGAGGACAAGTGGGGACAGGAGAGACCCAGTACTTC | CSARGQVGTGETQYF | TRBJ2-5 | TRBD1 | TRBV20-1 | 15 | -
TGTGCCAGCAGCTGGTACGAACAGGGAGGCGAGCAGTACTTC | CASSWYEQGGEQYF | TRBJ2-7 | - | TRBV7-9 | 14 | few
TGCAGTGCCGCCGGACTAGCGGGGGGACTTGCGCAGTTCTTC | CSAAGLAGGLAQFF | TRBJ2-1 | TRBD2 | TRBV20-1 | 14 | -
TGCGCCAGCAGCTTGGGTAGCGGCGCCTCCTACGAGCAGTACTTC | CASSLGSGASYEQYF | TRBJ2-7 | - | TRBV5-1 | 15 | -
TGCAGTGCTTCTTTTATAGCGGGGGGGCCTATCGAGCAGTTCTTC | CSASFIAGGPIEQFF | TRBJ2-1 | TRBD2 | TRBV20-1 | 15 | -
TGTGCCAGCAGCCAAGACGAGAAGGGCCCACCGTGGGAGACCCAGTACTTC | CASSQDEKGPPWETQYF | TRBJ2-5 | - | TRBV3-1 | 17 | few
TGTGCCACCAGTGATTATTTGACGACGGGACAAGAGACCCAGTACTTC | CATSDYLTTGQETQYF | TRBJ2-5 | - | TRBV24-1 | 16 | few
TGTGCCAGCAGCCAAGACTTTCGTCGGTACTTC | CASSQDFRRYF | TRBJ2-7 | - | TRBV14 | 11 | -
TGCAGTGCTAGAGGGGCAGGGAGGGACACCGGGGAGCTGTTTTTT | CSARGAGRDTGELFF | TRBJ2-2 | TRBD2 | TRBV20-1 | 15 | few
TGTGCCAGCAGCGGGACCACCGGCTACGAGCAGTACTTC | CASSGTTGYEQYF | TRBJ2-7 | - | TRBV9 | 13 | -
TGTGCCAGCACCGCCGGGACGGTCGTTTTGGATGAGCAGTTCTTC | CASTAGTVVLDEQFF | TRBJ2-1 | - | TRBV28 | 15 | -
TGTGCCTGGAGCTCAGGGGGCCAGAACACTGAAGCTTTCTTT | CAWSSGGQNTEAFF | TRBJ1-1 | TRBD1 | TRBV30 | 14 | -
TGCGCCAGCAGCCAAGACGGCCAGGGTGTTGGAAACACCATATATTTT | CASSQDGQGVGNTIYF | TRBJ1-3 | - | TRBV4-1 | 16 | -
TGTGCCAGCAGCGCCGGTCCTGACTACAATGAGCAGTTCTTC | CASSAGPDYNEQFF | TRBJ2-1 | - | TRBV9 | 14 | -
TGTGCCAGCAGTTCCGCCCCTCTTGGGGGGGATACGCAGTATTTT | CASSSAPLGGDTQYF | TRBJ2-3 | - | TRBV28 | 15 | few
TGCGCCAGCAGCCCCACAGCGGGGGCCAAAAACATTCAGTACTTC | CASSPTAGAKNIQYF | TRBJ2-4 | TRBD2 | TRBV4-3 | 15 | -
TGTGCCAGCAGTCCACTCGGGACAGCGTACAATGAGCAGTTCTTC | CASSPLGTAYNEQFF | TRBJ2-1 | TRBD1 | TRBV6-5 | 15 | -
TGCGCCAGCAGCACCGTTAGGGGGGGGCACGAGCAGTACTTC | CASSTVRGGHEQYF | TRBJ2-7 | - | TRBV4-3 | 14 | -
TGTGCCAGCAGCATACAGGGGGCAGGTGGGCAGTTCTTC | CASSIQGAGGQFF | TRBJ2-1 | TRBD1 | TRBV7-8 | 13 | -
TGTGCCAGTAGTGGGTACCGGGACGAGAACACCGGGGAGCTGTTTTTT | CASSGYRDENTGELFF | TRBJ2-2 | - | TRBV19 | 16 | -
TGTGCCAGCAGTGAAAATTCTAGGGCCGGAATTTCTAATGAGCAGTTCTTC | CASSENSRAGISNEQFF | TRBJ2-1 | - | TRBV25-1 | 17 | once